This T cell receptor beta chain was captured in a study of blood T cell repertoires in COVID-19. Study details: There were acute and convalescent COVID-19 samples, and they came from the United States, Italy and Spain. T cells, B-cell-depleted T cells, or PBMCs supplied cDNA or gDNA.

Between the trimmed V and J ends, which lost 0 bases and 4 bases, there was a span of 10 bases. Germline V lookup: CDR1 LGHDT, CDR2 YNNKEL (reference sequence). The CDR3 consists of 15 residues. As handled by the study authors: For nucleated cells, counts were estimated from reference gene primer amplification. Sequencing was performed with immunoSEQ multiplex PCR; in TCRdb, only in-frame clones are kept and a portion is missing. The DNA was the basis for D and trimming; V, J and clone size are from that table. This table has some 170,000 clones, about 91% appearing once. The clonotype comes from a woman aged 45-60 years with acute or convalescent COVID-19. The rearrangement uses TRBV3-1 (or the pseudogene TRBV3-2) and TRBJ2-1, with D hard to call. Sequencing was done on a sample of peripheral blood. CDR3 nucleotides: TGTGCCAGCAGCCAAGATACGGTAAATTACAATGAGCAGTTCTTC. Translation gives CASSQDTVNYNEQFF.